A selection of T cell receptor beta chains follows, all from one sample in a study of blood T cell repertoires in COVID-19. Sequencing was performed with immunoSEQ multiplex PCR; in TCRdb, only in-frame clones are kept and a portion is missing. The data hold over 60,000 clones, with 82% observed a single time. Sample: peripheral blood. All receptors come from a human donor in a cohort sampled during active COVID-19. Each CDR3 is given without its conserved first and last residue. A row's size may be missing; if present it is once, few, many or a size class.

J gene: TRBJ2-7
CDR3 length: 13
V gene: TRBV10-2
clone size: .
CDR3 protein: ASSLPGLLQHEQY

J gene: TRBJ1-1
CDR3 length: 14
V gene: TRBV7-2
clone size: .
CDR3 protein: ASSLGTGYMNTEAF

J gene: TRBJ1-5
CDR3 length: 15
V gene: TRBV6-4
clone size: .
CDR3 protein: ASRRFNRGGSNQPQH

J gene: TRBJ1-1
CDR3 length: 11
V gene: TRBV12-2
clone size: .
CDR3 protein: ASLGRRAPEAF

J gene: TRBJ1-1
CDR3 length: 11
V gene: TRBV6-5
clone size: .
CDR3 protein: ASSLGGSTEAF

J gene: TRBJ2-1
CDR3 length: 12
V gene: TRBV30
clone size: .
CDR3 protein: AWRGTLSRYEQF

J gene: TRBJ1-2
CDR3 length: 11
V gene: TRBV29-1
clone size: few
CDR3 protein: SVPVQDHYGYT

J gene: TRBJ1-5
CDR3 length: 13
V gene: TRBV6-6
clone size: .
CDR3 protein: ASSSPPRSNQPQH

J gene: TRBJ1-4
CDR3 length: 9
V gene: TRBV3-1/TRBV3-2
clone size: .
CDR3 protein: ASSPGEKLF

J gene: TRBJ2-7
CDR3 length: 12
V gene: TRBV2
clone size: .
CDR3 protein: ASKRGQFSYEQY

J gene: TRBJ1-3
CDR3 length: 11
V gene: TRBV5-1
clone size: .
CDR3 protein: ASGEGSGNTIY

J gene: TRBJ1-4
CDR3 length: 13
V gene: TRBV30
clone size: once
CDR3 protein: AWGGFGQGSEKLF

J gene: TRBJ1-2
CDR3 length: 13
V gene: TRBV6-5
clone size: .
CDR3 protein: ASSYSGQGSYGYT

J gene: TRBJ1-1
CDR3 length: 12
V gene: TRBV15
clone size: .
CDR3 protein: ATSITGENTEAF

J gene: TRBJ2-7
CDR3 length: 17
V gene: TRBV24-1
clone size: once
CDR3 protein: ATTRSTGTSGGPIYEQY

J gene: TRBJ1-1
CDR3 length: 14
V gene: TRBV3-1/TRBV3-2
clone size: .
CDR3 protein: ASSQDGRRMNTEAF

J gene: TRBJ2-7
CDR3 length: 13
V gene: TRBV19
clone size: .
CDR3 protein: ASSIGVGPLYEQY

J gene: TRBJ2-5
CDR3 length: 13
V gene: TRBV7-2
clone size: .
CDR3 protein: ASSFPGGGQETQY

J gene: TRBJ2-7
CDR3 length: 13
V gene: TRBV4-1
clone size: .
CDR3 protein: ASSHHGGPSYEQY

J gene: TRBJ1-4
CDR3 length: 13
V gene: TRBV30
clone size: .
CDR3 protein: AWSVWSREDEKLF

J gene: TRBJ1-2
CDR3 length: 13
V gene: TRBV6-5
clone size: .
CDR3 protein: ASSSTGTGYSGYT

J gene: TRBJ2-5
CDR3 length: 13
V gene: TRBV27
clone size: .
CDR3 protein: ASSPAGTSSGTQY

J gene: TRBJ1-6
CDR3 length: 12
V gene: TRBV6-5
clone size: .
CDR3 protein: ASSYVRGQSPLH

J gene: TRBJ2-3
CDR3 length: 16
V gene: TRBV3-1/TRBV3-2
clone size: .
CDR3 protein: ASTSGHGKWGCTDTQY

J gene: TRBJ1-1
CDR3 length: 13
V gene: TRBV5-5
clone size: .
CDR3 protein: ASTGRGQMNTEAF

J gene: TRBJ2-1
CDR3 length: 11
V gene: TRBV30
clone size: .
CDR3 protein: AWSPSAGDEQF

J gene: TRBJ2-1
CDR3 length: 13
V gene: TRBV10-3
clone size: .
CDR3 protein: AIPRSGGASNEQF

J gene: TRBJ1-5
CDR3 length: 13
V gene: TRBV5-8
clone size: once
CDR3 protein: ASSPRVVSNQPQH

J gene: TRBJ2-7
CDR3 length: 13
V gene: TRBV5-1
clone size: few
CDR3 protein: ASSSLMTGRDEQY

J gene: TRBJ1-2
CDR3 length: 11
V gene: TRBV7-2
clone size: .
CDR3 protein: ASSLELPYGYT

J gene: TRBJ2-3
CDR3 length: 11
V gene: TRBV7-9
clone size: .
CDR3 protein: ASSFSNPDTQY

J gene: TRBJ1-1
CDR3 length: 10
V gene: TRBV18
clone size: .
CDR3 protein: ASSPGDRAAF

J gene: TRBJ1-6
CDR3 length: 13
V gene: TRBV6-5
clone size: .
CDR3 protein: ASRLGRGSDSPLH

J gene: TRBJ2-5
CDR3 length: 13
V gene: TRBV11-2
clone size: .
CDR3 protein: ASSLGLAGVETQY

J gene: TRBJ2-5
CDR3 length: 11
V gene: TRBV2
clone size: .
CDR3 protein: ASSPSTGETQY

J gene: TRBJ2-7
CDR3 length: 12
V gene: TRBV5-1
clone size: .
CDR3 protein: ASSVQSRDYEQY

J gene: TRBJ1-6
CDR3 length: 11
V gene: TRBV27
clone size: few
CDR3 protein: ASSLVAGSPLH

J gene: TRBJ1-6
CDR3 length: 12
V gene: TRBV6-1
clone size: .
CDR3 protein: ASSEQEYNSPLH

J gene: TRBJ1-2
CDR3 length: 11
V gene: TRBV12-3/TRBV12-4
clone size: .
CDR3 protein: ASSMNPDTGYT

J gene: TRBJ2-7
CDR3 length: 15
V gene: TRBV3-1/TRBV3-2
clone size: .
CDR3 protein: ASSLNLAGEHTYEQY

J gene: TRBJ1-5
CDR3 length: 9
V gene: TRBV12-3/TRBV12-4
clone size: few
CDR3 protein: ASNPRGTQH

J gene: TRBJ2-5
CDR3 length: 11
V gene: TRBV5-4
clone size: once
CDR3 protein: ASSSGTEETQY

J gene: TRBJ2-7
CDR3 length: 13
V gene: TRBV2
clone size: few
CDR3 protein: ASSERDTLSYEQY

J gene: TRBJ1-1
CDR3 length: 7
V gene: TRBV24-1
clone size: .
CDR3 protein: ATGALGF

J gene: TRBJ2-7
CDR3 length: 15
V gene: TRBV2
clone size: .
CDR3 protein: ASSETPGGPPTYEQY

J gene: TRBJ2-7
CDR3 length: 14
V gene: TRBV11-2
clone size: .
CDR3 protein: ASSPVRYQGTYEQY

J gene: TRBJ2-7
CDR3 length: 14
V gene: TRBV2
clone size: .
CDR3 protein: ASSPRTSGATYEQY

J gene: TRBJ2-7
CDR3 length: 14
V gene: TRBV19
clone size: .
CDR3 protein: ASSPESGGSFYEQY

J gene: TRBJ1-6
CDR3 length: 13
V gene: TRBV9
clone size: .
CDR3 protein: ASSVGQSYNSPLH

J gene: TRBJ1-1
CDR3 length: 12
V gene: TRBV18
clone size: .
CDR3 protein: ASSRDRGLTEAF

J gene: TRBJ1-1
CDR3 length: 10
V gene: TRBV6-2/TRBV6-3
clone size: .
CDR3 protein: ASSSGNTEAF

J gene: TRBJ2-7
CDR3 length: 12
V gene: TRBV29-1
clone size: .
CDR3 protein: SVARGQGGVGQY

J gene: TRBJ2-5
CDR3 length: 11
V gene: TRBV4-1
clone size: few
CDR3 protein: ASSQVREETQY

J gene: TRBJ2-7
CDR3 length: 10
V gene: TRBV10-1
clone size: .
CDR3 protein: AIRDRGNEQY

J gene: TRBJ2-5
CDR3 length: 14
V gene: TRBV9
clone size: once
CDR3 protein: ASSVGSGGYQETQY

J gene: TRBJ2-7
CDR3 length: 10
V gene: TRBV7-2
clone size: .
CDR3 protein: ASSPREGEQY

J gene: TRBJ2-1
CDR3 length: 10
V gene: TRBV12-5
clone size: few
CDR3 protein: ASGSGDNEQF

J gene: TRBJ1-2
CDR3 length: 13
V gene: TRBV18
clone size: .
CDR3 protein: ASSPVQRNYYGYT

J gene: TRBJ2-7
CDR3 length: 13
V gene: TRBV19
clone size: .
CDR3 protein: ASSQSPPGESEQY

J gene: TRBJ2-6
CDR3 length: 13
V gene: TRBV6-2/TRBV6-3
clone size: .
CDR3 protein: ASSRGDSGANVLT